This T cell receptor (beta chain) was captured in a study of cytomegalovirus exposure and HLA in healthy donors. Trimming took 0 bases from V and 8 from J, leaving 25 bases between them. CDR3 length: 18 amino acids. Looked up from germline, CDR1 is LNHNV and CDR2 is YYDKDF (reference sequence). It was with 60 Vbeta and 13 Jbeta primers that the PCR ran. Repertoires were generated with immunoSEQ multiplex PCR, while TCRdb's copy carries only in-frame clones and drops some. The sample holds roughly 130,000 clones, just under 80% seen once. Sequencing was done on a sample of PBMCs. V usage is TRBV15 and J usage is TRBJ1-2, with D possibly matching TRBD1 (6 bases). The clonotype was recovered from a woman aged 40-49 years in good health and CMV-seronegative. CDR3 bases: TGTGCCACCAGCAGAGATTTGATGGACGAGGCAGGGGCTCGGGGCTACACCTTC. This gives the protein CATSRDLMDEAGARGYTF.